Following are 31 T cell receptor beta chains from one sample sequenced in a study of T-cell reconstitution after alpha-beta-depleted transplantation in children. Preparation of the TCRbeta library involved a method that used unique molecular identifiers. TCRdb re-called the PCR reads with MiXCR, one entry per CDR3 protein. The table has 300,000 to 350,000 distinct CDR3 sequences, around 15% seen once; the top ten hold about 41%. The material sequenced was PBMCs, mostly from graft donor cells, taken 360 days after TCRalphabeta/CD19-depleted stem cell transplant. The origin of the receptors is a male patient under 10 years old who had a stem cell transplant for acute lymphoblastic leukemia, so the T cells may come from the graft donor.

This clonotype was found many times. The rearrangement uses TRBV12-3 or TRBV12-4 and TRBJ2-2; no clear D gene. The CDR3 runs 16 residues. V lost 2 bases to trimming and J lost 4 bases, with 14 bases between them. As DNA, the CDR3 is TGTGCCAGCAGTTTAAGGGTCTTGGAGAGCACCGGGGAGCTGTTTTTT. Protein sequence: CASSLRVLESTGELFF.

The table lists this clonotype with many counts. V usage is TRBV6-5 and J usage is TRBJ1-2; 7 bases agree with TRBD1. CDR1 is MNHEY, CDR2 SVGAGI, per germline. Trimming took 2 bases from V and 0 from J; bases not matched to a gene: 12. This CDR3 region has 18 residues. CDR3 nucleotide sequence: TGTGCCAGCAGTTACAGCTCCGGGACAGCATACGCTAACTATGGCTACACCTTC. This codes for CASSYSSGTAYANYGYTF.

This clonotype came up a few times. The V call is TRBV12-3 or TRBV12-4, the J call TRBJ2-1; D ambiguous. The CDR3 runs 12 residues. V dropped 2 bases and J dropped 6 bases, with 5 bases sitting between them. Written as DNA, the CDR3 is TGTGCCAGCAGTTTAACTCGCAATGAGCAGTTCTTC. Translation: CASSLTRNEQFF.

This clonotype was detected ten times or more. CDR3 coding DNA: TGCGCCAGCAGCTTGGAGCCTAGCGGGGTCTACAATGAGCAGTTCTTC. Translating it yields CASSLEPSGVYNEQFF. The V gene is TRBV5-1, the J gene TRBJ2-1; 9 positions match TRBD2. Germline V gene sequence: CDR1 SGHRS, CDR2 YFSETQ. V was clipped by 0 bases and J by 3 bases; unmatched bases: 4. The CDR3 contains 16 residues.

This clonotype was counted only a few times. The V call is TRBV20-1, the J call TRBJ2-5; 7 nucleotides line up with TRBD2. CDR3 length: 11 amino acids. Germline assignment: CDR1 DFQATT and CDR2 SNEGSKA (reference sequence). V shed 7 bases, J shed 2 bases, and the junction held 1 base outside the gene matches. CDR3 in DNA: TGCAGTGGGACTAGACAAGAGACCCAGTACTTC. Its translation is CSGTRQETQYF.

The rearrangement joins TRBV29-1 to TRBJ2-1; unclear D gene. Germline lookup yields CDR1 SQVTM and CDR2 ANQGSEA. The V end lost 6 bases, the J end lost 0 bases, and 15 bases lay between the germline ends. The CDR3 extends over 15 amino acids. CDR3 coding DNA: TGCAGCGTAGGTTCGCGTCTGAGCTCCTACAATGAGCAGTTCTTC. Amino acids: CSVGSRLSSYNEQFF.

V is TRBV20-1 and J is TRBJ2-3, with D hard to call. The CDR3 sequence is 13 residues long. Trimming removed 3 bases at V and 3 bases at J, with 10 bases between. Germline CDR1 reads DFQATT; CDR2 reads SNEGSKA (reference sequence). This chain's CDR3 is CSASPKLTDTQYF. CDR3 coding DNA: TGCAGTGCTAGCCCGAAGTTGACAGATACGCAGTATTTT.

The sample holds a few counts of this clonotype. The CDR3: CASSPRRPSGSSQETQYF. In DNA form, the CDR3 reads TGTGCCAGCAGCCCCAGAAGGCCTAGCGGGAGTTCGCAAGAGACCCAGTACTTC. This chain uses TRBV7-8 with TRBJ2-5; 10 bases fit TRBD2. The ends lost 5 bases at V and 2 bases at J; junction bases unmatched: 14. CDR3 length: 18 residues. Germline V lookup: CDR1 SGHVS, CDR2 FQNEAQ.

This clonotype was counted many times. V and J are TRBV29-1 and TRBJ2-3; tentative D call: TRBD1 (6 bases). Trimming took off 6 bases at V and 7 bases at J, with 11 bases between the two ends. This CDR3 contains 11 residues. Germline CDR1 and CDR2: SQVTM and ANQGSEA. The CDR3 loop is CSVGARHTQYF. For the CDR3, the DNA is TGCAGCGTGGGGGCGCGCCATACGCAGTATTTT.

This clonotype was detected a few times. This rearrangement joins TRBV10-3 to TRBJ1-1, with D maybe TRBD1 (6 bases). Germline CDR1 is ENHRY and CDR2 is SYGVKD. This CDR3 is built from 16 residues. V lost 4 bases to trimming and J lost 1 base, with 16 bases between them. CDR3 nucleotide sequence: TGTGCCATCAGTGCCTTACAGGGTTTAGGGAACACTGAAGCTTTCTTT. Its translation: CAISALQGLGNTEAFF.

Ten or more counts support this clonotype. The CDR3 here is CASSQDGTGPGELFF. CDR3 nucleotide sequence: TGCGCCAGCAGCCAAGATGGGACAGGGCCCGGGGAGCTGTTTTTT. The chain uses TRBV4-3 and TRBJ2-2; 9 nucleotides align to TRBD1. Germline loops: CDR1 LGHNA, CDR2 YSLEER. The CDR3 covers 15 residues. J was trimmed by 6 bases and V by 0 bases; bases with no gene match: 2.

The table lists this clonotype with a count of one. The chain employs TRBV9 and TRBJ2-1; no clear D gene. Germline assignment: CDR1 SGDLS and CDR2 YYNGEE. V dropped 4 bases and J dropped 0 bases, with 11 bases sitting between them. CDR3 size: 15 residues. CDR3 nucleotide sequence: TGTGCCAGCAGCTTCGGACCTAGCTCCTACAATGAGCAGTTCTTC. This sequence encodes CASSFGPSSYNEQFF. Together with reference TRBV9 and TRBJ2-1, the CDR3 gives the full variable domain: DSGVTQTPKHLITATGQRVTLRCSPRSGDLSVYWYQQSLDQGLQFLIQYYNGEERAKGNILERFSAQQFPDLHSELNLSSLELGDSALYFCASSFGPSSYNEQFFGPGTRLTVL.

This clonotype was observed many times. V usage is TRBV6-5 and J usage is TRBJ2-3; D may match TRBD1 or TRBD2 (5 bases each). V lost 8 bases, J lost 2 bases, and 17 bases lay in between. This CDR3 region has 15 residues. In germline, CDR1 is MNHEY, CDR2 SVGAGI. In DNA form, the CDR3 reads TGTGCCAGCGTAGGACACCGGGACCCCACAGATACGCAGTATTTT. Translation gives CASVGHRDPTDTQYF.

This chain uses TRBV10-3 with TRBJ2-1; TRBD2 matches 12 bases. This CDR3 is 14 amino acids long. Germline trimming cut 10 bases from V and 7 bases from J; bases unmatched to any gene: 8. Germline lookup yields CDR1 ENHRY and CDR2 SYGVKD. The chain's CDR3 is CATRGLAGLNEQFF. The CDR3 DNA is TGTGCCACCAGAGGACTAGCGGGATTAAATGAGCAGTTCTTC.

V usage is TRBV6-5 and J usage is TRBJ2-2; TRBD2 agrees at 11 bases. The CDR3 is 17 residues long. The ends lost 0 bases at V and 5 bases at J; junction bases unmatched: 5. CDR1 is MNHEY and CDR2 is SVGAGI in the germline V gene. As DNA, the CDR3 is TGTGCCAGCAGTTACTCCGCGACTAGCGGGATAACCGGGGAGCTGTTTTTT. Amino acid sequence: CASSYSATSGITGELFF.

This chain uses TRBV4-1 with TRBJ2-4; D unresolved. In germline, CDR1 is MGHRA, CDR2 YSYEKL. The CDR3 loop spans 16 amino acids. V lost 1 base, J lost 1 base, and 11 bases lay in between. The CDR3 nucleotides are TGCGCCAGCAGCCAAGTGCAGGCGGTGGCCAAAAACATTCAGTACTTC. It encodes CASSQVQAVAKNIQYF.

This clonotype was observed a handful of times. CDR3 in amino acids: CASIFRDRPYNEQFF. For the CDR3, the DNA is TGTGCCAGCATCTTCCGGGACAGGCCCTACAATGAGCAGTTCTTC. V usage is TRBV5-6 and J usage is TRBJ2-1; 8 positions match TRBD1. Trimming at V came to 6 bases and at J to 2 bases, leaving 7 bases not matched to a gene. In germline, CDR1 is SGHDT, CDR2 YYEEEE. The CDR3 spans 15 residues.

The genes are TRBV7-3 and TRBJ2-1; D is perhaps TRBD2 (6 bases). CDR1 and CDR2 from the germline V gene are SGHTA and FQGTGA. Trimming took 1 base from V and 6 from J, leaving 16 bases between them. This CDR3 is built from 16 residues. The CDR3 here is CASSLNPGVSRNEQFF. Here the CDR3 DNA reads TGTGCCAGCAGCTTAAATCCGGGAGTCTCGCGCAATGAGCAGTTCTTC.

This sequence joins TRBV2 and TRBJ2-7; 8 bases match TRBD2. The CDR3 consists of 17 residues. Trimming took 2 bases from V and 0 from J; bases not matched to a gene: 9. From germline, CDR1 is SNHLY and CDR2 FYNNEI. Here the CDR3 DNA reads TGTGCCAGCAGTGAACCCGGGCGGGAGGCTCCCTCCTACGAGCAGTACTTC. Translation: CASSEPGREAPSYEQYF.

There are a few counts of this clonotype. The chain uses TRBV12-3 or TRBV12-4 and TRBJ1-4; 9 positions match TRBD1. V shed 6 bases, J shed 3 bases, and the junction held 8 bases outside the gene matches. This CDR3 has 16 residues. In DNA form, the CDR3 reads TGTGCCAGCAGGGGACAGGGAGGATCAGCTAATGAAAAACTGTTTTTT. Protein sequence: CASRGQGGSANEKLFF.

V gene TRBV6-1 combines with J gene TRBJ1-2; D not certain. The germline V gene has CDR1 MNHNS and CDR2 SASEGT. This CDR3 comprises 16 residues. V was trimmed by 6 bases and J by 2 bases, leaving 19 bases between them. CDR3 DNA sequence: TGTGCCAGCAGGGTGAGCCCCTCACTACTCAACTATGGCTACACCTTC. Translated, it gives CASRVSPSLLNYGYTF.

The V and J genes are TRBV28 and TRBJ1-5; 7 positions match TRBD1. CDR3 length equals 15 residues. The germline V gene has CDR1 MDHEN and CDR2 SYDVKM. With V trimmed by 3 bases and J by 7 bases, 9 bases remained unmatched. The CDR3 DNA reads as TGTGCCAGCAGTTTGGGCAACAGGGGAGGCCAGCCCCAGCATTTT. This encodes CASSLGNRGGQPQHF.

The chain carries TRBV12-3 or TRBV12-4 and TRBJ2-6; D is uncertain. The V and J ends lost 5 bases and 1 base respectively, with 18 bases between them. The CDR3 is 18 residues long. The CDR3 DNA reads TGTGCCAGCAGTCCCACCGGGTCCCTAAAATCTGGGGCCAACGTCCTGACTTTC. It codes for CASSPTGSLKSGANVLTF.

This clonotype was seen a few times. J is TRBJ1-4 and V is TRBV4-3; TRBD1 might be the D (5 bases). Deletions cut 0 bases from V and 7 bases from J, with 12 bases between. From germline, CDR1 is LGHNA and CDR2 YSLEER. The CDR3 has 15 amino acids. The CDR3 protein is CASSQEADSSEKLFF. The CDR3 DNA sequence: TGCGCCAGCAGCCAAGAAGCCGACAGTAGTGAAAAACTGTTTTTT.

Remarks on this clonotype: The junction does not match germline at one end; this may be a read error. The V and J genes are TRBV6-5 and TRBJ1-6; 8 bases fit TRBD1. This CDR3 has 18 amino acids. Germline V gene data show CDR1 as MNHEY and CDR2 as SVGAGI. CDR3 sequence: CARSSSPGQASPSSPLHF. The CDR3 coding sequence is TGTGCCAGGAGTTCTTCACCGGGACAGGCGTCTCCAAGTTCACCCCTCCACTTT.

Only a few counts were recorded for this clonotype. The CDR3 protein is CSARPLGWGKNEQFF. The CDR3, as DNA: TGCAGTGCTAGACCTCTCGGGTGGGGGAAAAATGAGCAGTTCTTC. The chain links TRBV20-1 to TRBJ2-1; D tentatively reads TRBD1 or TRBD2 (5 bases each). The length of the CDR3 is 15 residues. Trimming took 2 bases from V and 7 from J, leaving 18 bases between them. CDR1 DFQATT and CDR2 SNEGSKA come from the germline V gene (reference sequence).

This chain joins TRBV3-1 and TRBJ2-7; 8 nucleotides line up with TRBD1. The V gene's germline CDR1 is LGHDT and CDR2 YNNKEL (reference sequence). The CDR3 contains 16 residues. V lost 1 base to trimming and J lost 3 bases; unmatched junction nucleotides: 8. CDR3 nucleotide sequence: TGTGCCAGCAGCCAAGCGTACAGGGGGAAGTTCTACGAGCAGTACTTC. Protein sequence: CASSQAYRGKFYEQYF.

At least ten counts were recorded for this clonotype. The rearrangement uses TRBV29-1 and TRBJ1-1, with D hard to call. Trimming shortened V by 3 bases and J by 0 bases, and 11 bases separated the two germline ends. This CDR3 contains 14 residues. Germline values: CDR1 SQVTM, CDR2 ANQGSEA. As DNA, the CDR3 is TGCAGCGTTGATGTTTCGGGGTTGAACACTGAAGCTTTCTTT. Amino acids: CSVDVSGLNTEAFF.

This clonotype has ten or more counts. This rearrangement joins TRBV4-2 to TRBJ2-3, with D unclear. CDR3 size: 15 residues. Trimming took 0 bases from V and 2 from J, leaving 9 bases between them. CDR1 and CDR2 from the germline V gene are LGHNA and YNFKEQ. CDR3 in DNA: TGTGCCAGCAGCCAAGATGAAGGTAACACAGATACGCAGTATTTT. It encodes CASSQDEGNTDTQYF.

The chain joins TRBV4-3 to TRBJ1-4; D unresolved. This CDR3 contains 13 residues. Germline values: CDR1 LGHNA, CDR2 YSLEER. Trimming removed 3 bases at V and 9 bases at J, with 11 bases between. CDR3 nucleotide sequence: TGCGCCAGCAGCCATGGAACCGGTCAAAAACTGTTTTTT. It codes for CASSHGTGQKLFF.

At least ten counts were recorded for this clonotype. The chain couples TRBV7-3 to TRBJ2-1, with a possible D match to TRBD2 (6 bases). CDR1 and CDR2 from the germline V gene are SGHTA and FQGTGA. Between the trimmed V and J ends, which lost 1 base and 0 bases, there was a span of 7 bases. CDR3 length: 15 amino acids. CDR3 nucleotide sequence: TGTGCCAGCAGCTTAATAGCGGACTCCTACAATGAGCAGTTCTTC. This encodes CASSLIADSYNEQFF.